This paragraph reports one TCR beta chain. Antigen specificity is unknown. Unique molecular identifiers tagged the TCRbeta library. In TCRdb, the PCR reads were re-called with MiXCR into one record per CDR3 protein. The sample yields about 500,000 distinct CDR3 sequences, over 9.5% seen once. This entry comes from a study of T-cell reconstitution after alpha-beta-depleted transplantation in children. Broader study findings: Roughly two months post-transplant, alpha-beta T cells reportedly originated from several hundred graft clones that had expanded.

Germline CDR1 MNHNY, CDR2 SVGAGI (reference sequence). The CDR3 extends over 13 amino acids. V gave up 6 bases and J gave up 8 bases; unmatched junction bases: 5. V gene TRBV6-6 combines with J gene TRBJ1-5, with 9 bases lining up with TRBD1. The material sequenced was PBMCs, mostly from graft donor cells, taken 180 days after TCRalphabeta/CD19-depleted stem cell transplant. The sequence was collected from a female patient aged 2 to 10 who had a stem cell transplant for aplastic anemia, so the T cells may come from the graft donor. The CDR3 region is CASRGTGTEPQHF. CDR3 nucleotides: TGTGCCAGCAGGGGGACAGGGACAGAGCCCCAGCATTTT.